Shown below are 27 T cell receptor beta chains from a single sample sequenced in a study of OX40 agonist ivuxolimab in advanced cancers. Some clones are missing from TCRdb's copy, which holds only in-frame ones; the method was immunoSEQ multiplex PCR. The table includes 50,000 to 65,000 clones, about 90% detected once. Specimen: CD4+ or CD8+ T cells sorted from blood, collected in a trial of the OX40 agonist ivuxolimab. These receptors were obtained from an adult with an advanced solid tumor such as melanoma, head and neck, liver or kidney cancer.

This sequence joins TRBV27 and TRBJ2-3, with D perhaps TRBD1 (7 bases). Germline V gives CDR1 MNHEY, CDR2 SMNVEV (reference sequence). The CDR3 runs 17 residues. V lost 2 bases and J lost 0, with 15 bases in between. The CDR3: CASSLGAGGYSTDTQYF. The CDR3 DNA reads TGTGCCAGCAGTTTAGGGGCAGGGGGGTACAGCACAGATACGCAGTATTTT.

The chain uses TRBV28 and TRBJ1-1, with D possibly being TRBD1 (5 bases). There are 22 residues in the CDR3. Per germline, CDR1 MDHEN and CDR2 SYDVKM. Trimming took off 5 bases at V and 0 bases at J, with 34 bases between the two ends. In DNA form, the CDR3 reads TGTGCCAGCAGTCCCTCATCCGTTTCTACAGGAATCGGAATTCGGGTGAACACTGAAGCTTTCTTT. Residues: CASSPSSVSTGIGIRVNTEAFF.

The chain joins TRBV28 to TRBJ2-5, with 8 bases lining up with TRBD1. CDR3 length: 15 amino acids. Losses at the gene ends were 6 bases for V and 5 bases for J; bases not matched to a gene: 11. Germline values: CDR1 MDHEN, CDR2 SYDVKM. The CDR3 spells CASSLLQGGEETQYF. CDR3 bases: TGTGCCAGCAGCCTGTTACAGGGGGGCGAGGAGACCCAGTACTTC.

The V and J genes are TRBV6-5 and TRBJ1-1; 8 nucleotides align to TRBD1. The CDR3 is 15 residues long. V lost 6 bases to trimming and J lost 0 bases; unmatched junction nucleotides: 6. CDR1 is MNHEY and CDR2 is SVGAGI in the germline V gene. The CDR3 spells CASSGTGFMNTEAFF. In DNA form, the CDR3 reads TGTGCCAGCAGCGGGACAGGTTTTATGAACACTGAAGCTTTCTTT.

In DNA form, the CDR3 reads TGTGCCAGCAGCCGTCGTGCCCCGACTTCACAAGAGACCCAGTACTTC. Its translation is CASSRRAPTSQETQYF. The V call is TRBV14, the J call TRBJ2-5; no reliable D call. The CDR3 has 16 amino acids. V was trimmed by 4 bases and J by 2 bases, leaving 17 bases between them. Germline CDR1 is SGHDN and CDR2 is FVKESK.

This rearrangement joins TRBV5-1 to TRBJ2-5; 11 nucleotides line up with TRBD1. Losses at the gene ends were 5 bases for V and 3 bases for J; bases not matched to a gene: 6. The CDR3 runs to 15 residues. The V gene's germline CDR1 is SGHRS and CDR2 YFSETQ. CDR3 bases: TGCGCCAGCAGGCAAAGGACAGGGGGCGAAGAGACCCAGTACTTC. It translates to CASRQRTGGEETQYF.

The V call is TRBV14, the J call TRBJ2-1; 9 bases map to TRBD2. The J segment lost 6 bases and the V segment lost 6 bases, leaving 6 bases of the junction unmatched. The CDR3 is 14 residues long. Germline loops: CDR1 SGHDN, CDR2 FVKESK. The CDR3 DNA is TGTGCCAGCAGGAAGAGCGGGGGGACCAATGAGCAGTTCTTC. It is translated as CASRKSGGTNEQFF.

This chain connects TRBV27 to TRBJ2-5, with 12 bases matching TRBD2. Looked up from germline, CDR1 is MNHEY and CDR2 is SMNVEV (reference sequence). V lost 2 bases, J lost 3 bases, and 7 bases stayed unmatched. This CDR3 is built from 17 residues. This CDR3 is CASSLKRTSGAEETQYF. The CDR3 DNA reads as TGTGCCAGCAGTTTAAAACGGACTAGCGGGGCGGAAGAGACCCAGTACTTC.

This chain uses TRBV4-1 with TRBJ2-7, with D perhaps matching TRBD1 (5 bases). This CDR3 is built from 16 residues. Per germline, CDR1 MGHRA and CDR2 YSYEKL. Trimming cost V 1 base and J 1 base, with 14 bases left between them. CDR3 in amino acids: CASSQGRGRGSYEQYF. In nucleotides, the CDR3 is TGCGCCAGCAGCCAAGGAAGGGGCCGAGGTTCCTACGAGCAGTACTTC.

This chain uses TRBV6-5 with TRBJ1-3, with D unresolved. Trimming took 4 bases from V and 9 from J, leaving 13 bases between them. This CDR3 is 13 amino acids long. Looked up from germline, CDR1 is MNHEY and CDR2 is SVGAGI. CDR3 DNA sequence: TGTGCCAGCAGTTCTGCGCTGACGGGCACCATATATTTT. Protein: CASSSALTGTIYF.

CDR3 region: CASSLTGVEAFF. CDR3 coding DNA: TGTGCCAGCAGCTTGACAGGGGTTGAAGCTTTCTTT. V usage is TRBV5-6 and J usage is TRBJ1-1; 7 bases line up with TRBD1. Trimming cost V 1 base and J 7 bases; bases outside gene matches: 1. The CDR3 runs to 12 residues. Germline V gene sequence: CDR1 SGHDT, CDR2 YYEEEE.

This chain uses TRBV7-2 with TRBJ1-1; no firm D call. V was shortened by 1 base and J by 1 base, with 4 bases between the two germline ends. CDR3 length equals 13 residues. The germline CDR1 and CDR2 sequences are SGHTA and FQGNSA. Here the CDR3 DNA reads TGTGCCAGCAGCTTAGACCAGAACACTGAAGCTTTCTTT. It yields the protein CASSLDQNTEAFF.

The rearrangement links TRBV28 to TRBJ2-3, with 8 nucleotides matching TRBD1. Germline CDR1 is MDHEN and CDR2 is SYDVKM. J was trimmed by 2 bases and V by 5 bases; bases with no gene match: 6. The CDR3 is 15 residues long. CDR3 bases: TGTGCCAGCAGTCCCGGACAGGGCGCCACAGATACGCAGTATTTT. Encoded protein: CASSPGQGATDTQYF.

This clone was seen a single time. The V gene is TRBV5-4, the J gene TRBJ1-4; maybe TRBD1 (6 bases). The CDR3 has 14 residues. The V and J ends lost 4 bases and 4 bases respectively, with 11 bases between them. Germline CDR1 SGHNT, CDR2 YYREEE (reference sequence). This CDR3 reads CASSQGHLNEKLFF. The CDR3 DNA sequence: TGTGCCAGCAGCCAGGGACACCTTAATGAAAAACTGTTTTTT.

This sequence joins TRBV5-5 and TRBJ2-1; D may be TRBD1 (6 bases). Germline V gene sequence: CDR1 SGHKS, CDR2 YYEKEE (reference sequence). This CDR3 spans 15 amino acids. V lost 4 bases and J 9 bases, leaving 20 bases between the germline ends. The CDR3 is CASSVGSQGGVEQFF. The CDR3 DNA sequence: TGTGCCAGCAGCGTAGGATCACAGGGTGGCGTTGAGCAGTTCTTC.

The rearrangement links TRBV10-3 to TRBJ2-5; D might be TRBD1 or TRBD2, each matching 5 bases. Germline-derived CDR1 and CDR2 are ENHRY and SYGVKD. This CDR3 has 12 residues. V lost 10 bases to trimming and J lost 3 bases, with 12 bases between them. The CDR3 DNA reads as TGTGCCACCTCGAGGGGTGAAGAGACCCAGTACTTC. It encodes CATSRGEETQYF.

The V gene is TRBV11-3, the J gene TRBJ2-7; 8 bases fit TRBD1. CDR3 length: 14 residues. Germline values: CDR1 SGHNT, CDR2 YENEEA. Germline trimming cut 5 bases from V and 3 bases from J; bases unmatched to any gene: 6. DNA for the CDR3: TGTGCCAGCAGCCAGACAGGGGCAGACTACGAGCAGTACTTC. Protein sequence: CASSQTGADYEQYF.

The rearrangement uses TRBV7-9 and TRBJ2-7; 8 bases fit TRBD1. CDR3 size: 12 residues. V shed 4 bases and J 8 bases; nucleotides not matched to a gene: 4. Germline V CDR1 and CDR2: SEHNR, FQNEAQ (reference sequence). The CDR3 coding sequence is TGTGCCAGCAGCTCGGGACAGGCTCAGCAGTACTTC. It encodes CASSSGQAQQYF. The entire variable domain, with the rest obtained from reference TRBV7-9 and TRBJ2-7, is as follows: DTGVSQNPRHKITKRGQNVTFRCDPISEHNRLYWYRQTLGQGPEFLTYFQNEAQLEKSRLLSDRFSAERPKGSFSTLEIQRTEQGDSAMYLCASSSGQAQQYFGPGTRLTVT.

As DNA, the CDR3 is TGTGCCAGCAGTTACGGGCTCGGGACAGATAATTCACCCCTCCACTTT. Residues: CASSYGLGTDNSPLHF. The chain joins TRBV6-5 to TRBJ1-6, with 7 nucleotides matching TRBD1. The germline gives CDR1 MNHEY, CDR2 SVGAGI. CDR3 length: 16 residues. The ends lost 2 bases at V and 5 bases at J; junction bases unmatched: 6.

This clone was seen only once. The V and J genes are TRBV7-8 and TRBJ2-3; D is ambiguous. CDR3 size: 15 residues. Looked up from germline, CDR1 is SGHVS and CDR2 is FQNEAQ. Trimming shortened V by 1 base and J by 3 bases, and 11 bases separated the two germline ends. This CDR3 reads CASSLEGLGTDTQYF. CDR3 DNA sequence: TGTGCCAGCAGCTTAGAGGGCTTGGGGACAGATACGCAGTATTTT.

This sequence joins TRBV30 and TRBJ1-1, with unresolved D. The CDR3 runs to 12 residues. Trimming removed 0 bases at V and 4 bases at J, with 6 bases between. The germline gives CDR1 GTSNPN, CDR2 SVGIG (reference sequence). The CDR3 DNA sequence: TGTGCCTGGAGTGTAGGTCGCACTGAAGCTTTCTTT. Amino acids: CAWSVGRTEAFF. Drawing the rest from reference TRBV30 and TRBJ1-1, the complete variable domain is SQTIHQWPATLVQPVGSPLSLECTVEGTSNPNLYWYRQAAGRGLQLLFYSVGIGQISSEVPQNLSASRPQDRQFILSSKKLLLSDSGFYLCAWSVGRTEAFFGQGTRLTVV.

This clone appeared a few times. The chain combines TRBV5-8 with TRBJ1-1; D is uncertain. CDR1 and CDR2 from the germline V gene are SGHTS and YDEGEE. CDR3 length: 11 amino acids. In DNA form, the CDR3 reads TGTGCTTCGAGGGTGCGGACTGAAGCTTTCTTT. It encodes CASRVRTEAFF.

The chain is built from TRBV6-5 and TRBJ2-1; D is unresolved. In germline, CDR1 is MNHEY, CDR2 SVGAGI. CDR3 size: 14 residues. The V and J ends lost 0 bases and 4 bases respectively, with 7 bases between them. In DNA form, the CDR3 reads TGTGCCAGCAGTTACTCCCGGGTATACAATGAGCAGTTCTTC. It codes for CASSYSRVYNEQFF.

The chain recombines TRBV19 with TRBJ1-2, with a weak D call TRBD1 (6 bases). The V end was cut by 7 bases, the J end by 4 bases, with 16 bases between. CDR1 LNHDA and CDR2 SQIVND come from the germline V gene (reference sequence). This CDR3 region has 14 residues. The CDR3 region is CASKRVGAGYGYTF. For the CDR3, the DNA is TGTGCCAGTAAACGTGTGGGGGCTGGCTATGGCTACACCTTC. Full variable domain (missing parts from reference TRBV19 and TRBJ1-2): DGGITQSPKYLFRKEGQNVTLSCEQNLNHDAMYWYRQDPGQGLRLIYYSQIVNDFQKGDIAEGYSVSREKKESFPLTVTSAQKNPTAFYLCASKRVGAGYGYTFGSGTRLTVV.

The chain uses TRBV6-5 and TRBJ2-3; no clear D gene. V was pared by 1 base and J by 2 bases, with 13 bases between. The germline V gene has CDR1 MNHEY and CDR2 SVGAGI. The CDR3 covers 16 residues. The CDR3 bases are TGTGCCAGCAGTTACTACGCCGCCGTCTCCACAGATACGCAGTATTTT. Translated, it gives CASSYYAAVSTDTQYF.

The chain carries TRBV9 and TRBJ2-5, with 7 bases that match TRBD2. Germline values: CDR1 SGDLS, CDR2 YYNGEE. This CDR3 is built from 15 residues. The ends lost 7 bases at V and 5 bases at J; junction bases unmatched: 14. In DNA, the CDR3 is TGTGCCAGCGCGGGTTTTTGGGGCGGGAGTGAGACCCAGTACTTC. Its protein is CASAGFWGGSETQYF.

The rearrangement uses TRBV2 and TRBJ1-1; 7 positions match TRBD1. The CDR3 sequence is 15 residues long. V shed 6 bases and J 4 bases; nucleotides not matched to a gene: 11. The germline V gene encodes CDR1 SNHLY and CDR2 FYNNEI. CDR3 in amino acids: CASSVTGAGGTEAFF. CDR3 nucleotides: TGTGCCAGCAGCGTCACAGGGGCCGGAGGCACTGAAGCTTTCTTT.